The sequence of this T cell receptor beta chain was determined in a study of blood T cell repertoires in COVID-19. Across the whole study: The origin of the acute and convalescent COVID-19 samples was the United States, Italy and Spain. The analysed material was cDNA or gDNA that came from T cells, B-cell-depleted T cells, or PBMCs.

V was clipped by 2 bases and J by 4 bases, with 11 bases between them. The germline V gene encodes CDR1 MNHEY and CDR2 SVGAGI. The CDR3 sequence is 15 residues long. Profiled with immunoSEQ multiplex PCR; TCRdb holds only in-frame clones, not every one. The table records 150,000 to 250,000 clones, roughly 77% of them present only once. Enrollment of patients from Seattle took place during active infection, with longitudinal follow-up. Material: peripheral blood. This TCR came from a middle-aged woman with COVID-19, enrolled during active disease. The V call is TRBV6-5, the J call TRBJ1-4; D is unclear. CDR3 coding DNA: TGTGCCAGCAGTTACGCCGGGTTCCATAATGAAAAACTGTTTTTT. Its protein product is CASSYAGFHNEKLFF.